The 7 T cell receptor beta chains presented below share a single source sample, sequenced in a study of blood T cell repertoires in COVID-19. The table came from immunoSEQ multiplex PCR; TCRdb's copy has only in-frame clones and leaves some out. The sample contains some 200,000 clones, under 90% of which appear only once. Sequenced material: peripheral blood. Receptors originate from a man older than 75 with acute or convalescent COVID-19.

The J gene is TRBJ2-1, the V gene TRBV5-1, with 11 bases matching TRBD2. CDR3 length: 14 amino acids. The V and J ends lost 1 base and 9 bases, in that order; junction bases with no gene match: 3. The germline V gene has CDR1 SGHRS and CDR2 YFSETQ. The CDR3 bases are TGCGCCAGCAGCTTGCCCGGGACTAGCGGTGAGCAGTTCTTC. It translates to CASSLPGTSGEQFF.

The rearrangement uses TRBV19 and TRBJ1-1; 10 nucleotides agree with TRBD1. The germline V gene encodes CDR1 LNHDA and CDR2 SQIVND (reference sequence). J gave up 5 bases and V 9 bases, and 3 bases lay outside the gene matches. The CDR3 consists of 12 residues. CDR3 sequence: CASRDRGTEAFF. The CDR3 nucleotides are TGTGCCAGCAGGGACAGGGGAACTGAAGCTTTCTTT.

The chain is built from TRBV10-3 and TRBJ2-3, with D possibly being TRBD2 (5 bases). The V end lost 5 bases, the J end lost 3 bases, and 9 bases lay between the germline ends. Germline V gene sequence: CDR1 ENHRY, CDR2 SYGVKD. The CDR3 length is 13 residues. CDR3 region: CAISRTYTDTQYF. CDR3 nucleotides: TGTGCCATCAGTAGGACTTATACAGATACGCAGTATTTT.

The CDR3 DNA follows: TGTGCCAGCAGCTTTCGAACTAGGGAAAACATTCAGTACTTC. Its protein is CASSFRTRENIQYF. This chain connects TRBV5-6 to TRBJ2-4; tentatively, D is TRBD2 (5 bases). Germline lookup yields CDR1 SGHDT and CDR2 YYEEEE. The CDR3 totals 14 residues. Trimming stripped 2 bases from V and 5 bases from J, with 11 bases between.

The V and J genes are TRBV2 and TRBJ2-7, with TRBD1 as a possible D gene (6 bases). Germline V gene sequence: CDR1 SNHLY, CDR2 FYNNEI. V shed 5 bases and J shed 4 bases, with 9 bases lying between them. This CDR3 has 12 residues. CDR3 protein: CASSQDRYEQYV. CDR3 coding DNA: TGTGCCAGCAGTCAGGACAGATACGAGCAGTACGTC.

The rearrangement joins TRBV19 to TRBJ2-3; TRBD2 agrees at 9 bases. The junction had 14 bases not matched to a gene; V was cut back by 9 bases and J by 4 bases. CDR3 size: 16 residues. In germline, CDR1 is LNHDA, CDR2 SQIVND (reference sequence). The CDR3 DNA reads as TGTGCCAGCAGAAGGGGGGATAGCGGGAGAGCAGATACGCAGTATTTT. This encodes CASRRGDSGRADTQYF.

The chain links TRBV9 to TRBJ2-1, with D possibly TRBD2 on 6 matching bases. This CDR3 region has 13 residues. CDR1 and CDR2 from the germline V gene are SGDLS and YYNGEE. V dropped 0 bases and J dropped 8 bases, with 9 bases sitting between them. CDR3 sequence: CASSVASGYEQFF. The CDR3 DNA is TGTGCCAGCAGCGTAGCCAGCGGGTATGAGCAGTTCTTC.